Presented here are 30 T cell receptor beta chains from one specimen sequenced in a study of T cell repertoires in cytomegalovirus infection. TCRdb reprocessed the reads via MiXCR and lists one record per CDR3 protein. The repertoire has approximately 500,000 distinct CDR3 sequences, around 27% of them found once; the top ten carry around 14%. The sequenced sample was PBMCs. The receptor set was obtained from a human donor in good health (CMV status not recorded). Some clones in this sample may be carry-over from other donors' samples.

This clonotype has more than one count but fewer than ten. The chain has TRBV3-1 and TRBJ2-1; tentatively, D is TRBD2 (6 bases). With 5 bases removed from V and 9 bases from J, the gap between germline ends came to 17 bases. There are 14 residues in the CDR3. Germline-derived CDR1 and CDR2 are LGHDT and YNNKEL (reference sequence). The CDR3 DNA follows: TGTGCCAGCAGCGAACGCCACGAGGGAGGTGAGCAGTTCTTC. This codes for CASSERHEGGEQFF.

This clonotype has only a few counts. The chain has TRBV6-2 or TRBV6-3 and TRBJ2-7; 12 bases are a match to TRBD2. V was pared by 6 bases and J by 1 base, with 13 bases of the junction left unmatched. Germline CDR1 is MNHEY and CDR2 is SVGEGT. The CDR3 has 18 residues. CDR3 residues: CASSSLAGGPILSYEQYV. The CDR3 bases are TGTGCCAGCAGCTCTCTAGCGGGAGGGCCAATTTTATCCTACGAGCAGTACGTC.

Only a few counts were recorded for this clonotype. The genes are TRBV19 and TRBJ1-2, with 9 bases identical to TRBD1. The ends lost 7 bases at V and 6 bases at J; junction bases unmatched: 6. The CDR3 loop spans 13 amino acids. Germline assignment: CDR1 LNHDA and CDR2 SQIVND (reference sequence). CDR3 loop: CASTRDRVDGYTF. DNA for the CDR3: TGTGCCAGTACCCGGGACAGGGTGGATGGCTACACCTTC.

This clonotype has more than one count but fewer than ten. This chain joins TRBV10-3 and TRBJ2-5, with 7 bases identical to TRBD1. V was clipped by 3 bases and J by 5 bases; unmatched bases: 12. CDR1 is ENHRY, CDR2 SYGVKD, per germline. This CDR3 spans 16 amino acids. Here the CDR3 reads CAISDNRGRREETQYF. DNA of the CDR3: TGTGCCATCAGTGATAACAGGGGACGAAGAGAGGAGACCCAGTACTTC.

This chain links TRBV28 with TRBJ2-5; weak D call: TRBD1 (7 bases). V lost 3 bases, J lost 2 bases, and 13 bases lay in between. This CDR3 is built from 15 residues. Germline CDR1 and CDR2: MDHEN and SYDVKM. The DNA for the CDR3 is TGTGCCAGCAGTTTGATACAGGGGACTCAAGAGACCCAGTACTTC. It is translated as CASSLIQGTQETQYF.

The J gene is TRBJ1-1, the V gene TRBV6-5, with unresolved D. CDR1 and CDR2 (germline): MNHEY, SVGAGI. CDR3 length equals 14 residues. Trimming took 0 bases from V and 8 from J, leaving 13 bases between them. Here the CDR3 reads CASSYSGRRNEAFF. The DNA of the CDR3 is TGTGCCAGCAGTTACTCAGGACGGAGGAACGAAGCTTTCTTT.

This clonotype was picked up a small number of times. This rearrangement joins TRBV12-3 or TRBV12-4 to TRBJ2-3, with TRBD2 as a possible D gene (5 bases). The CDR3 extends over 14 amino acids. Trimming removed 5 bases from V and 2 bases from J, with 11 bases in between. CDR3 loop: CASSTGENTDTQYF. CDR3 sequence (DNA): TGTGCCAGCAGTACCGGGGAGAACACAGATACGCAGTATTTT.

The chain is built from TRBV11-2 and TRBJ1-1; possible D gene TRBD1, 5 bases. This CDR3 has 17 residues. Between the trimmed V and J ends, which lost 3 bases and 5 bases, there was a span of 22 bases. Per the germline V gene, CDR1 is SGHAT and CDR2 is FQNNGV. The CDR3 sequence: CASSFRYLPGRETEAFF. CDR3 nucleotide sequence: TGTGCCAGCAGCTTTAGGTATCTACCAGGGCGGGAGACTGAAGCTTTCTTT.

The V call is TRBV14, the J call TRBJ1-6, with 8 bases aligning to TRBD1. Germline CDR1 and CDR2: SGHDN and FVKESK. The V and J ends lost 1 base and 12 bases, in that order; junction bases with no gene match: 5. The CDR3 length is 14 residues. DNA of the CDR3: TGTGCCAGCAGCCAAGCCGGGACAGGTGGACCCCTCCACTTT. Amino acids: CASSQAGTGGPLHF.

V gene TRBV29-1 combines with J gene TRBJ1-1; possible D gene TRBD1, 5 bases. V was clipped by 4 bases and J by 6 bases, with 15 bases between them. The CDR3 is 13 residues long. Germline loops: CDR1 SQVTM, CDR2 ANQGSEA. The CDR3 DNA reads as TGCAGCGTTGGGGGCACTCAAGGCGCTGAAGCTTTCTTT. Its protein product is CSVGGTQGAEAFF. Complete variable domain (other parts from reference TRBV29-1 and TRBJ1-1): SAVISQKPSRDICQRGTSLTIQCQVDSQVTMMFWYRQQPGQSLTLIATANQGSEATYESGFVIDKFPISRPNLTFSTLTVSNMSPEDSSIYLCSVGGTQGAEAFFGQGTRLTVV.

There are a few counts of this clonotype. The rearrangement links TRBV7-8 to TRBJ1-4, with no clear D. V was shortened by 5 bases and J by 5 bases, with 12 bases between the two germline ends. Germline lookup yields CDR1 SGHVS and CDR2 FQNEAQ. The CDR3 runs to 14 residues. As DNA, the CDR3 is TGTGCCAGCAGCCAGCTCTCGTCAAATGAAAAACTGTTTTTT. Translating it yields CASSQLSSNEKLFF.

This clonotype showed up just a few times. CDR3 nucleotides: TGTGCCAGCAGTTTGGGCAGGGGTAATGAGCAGTTCTTC. Its translation: CASSLGRGNEQFF. The chain employs TRBV12-3 or TRBV12-4 and TRBJ2-1; perhaps TRBD1 as D (6 bases). This CDR3 spans 13 amino acids. The V and J ends lost 3 bases and 7 bases respectively, with 10 bases between them.

The chain couples TRBV29-1 to TRBJ1-2; perhaps TRBD1 as D (6 bases). The germline CDR1 and CDR2 sequences are SQVTM and ANQGSEA. This CDR3 has 12 residues. V was clipped by 5 bases and J by 8 bases, with 15 bases between them. The CDR3 nucleotides read TGCAGCGTTACACGAACTGACAGGGGCTACACCTTC. This translates into CSVTRTDRGYTF.

J is TRBJ1-2 and V is TRBV15; TRBD1 agrees at 9 bases. CDR1 is LNHNV and CDR2 is YYDKDF in the germline V gene (reference sequence). CDR3 length: 15 amino acids. V lost 1 base, J lost 5 bases, and 5 bases stayed unmatched. CDR3 coding DNA: TGTGCCACCAGCAGAGGACAGGGGGTTTCTTATGGCTACACCTTC. It translates to CATSRGQGVSYGYTF.

The sample holds a few counts of this clonotype. This chain links TRBV2 with TRBJ2-1; 10 nucleotides match TRBD2. V lost 4 bases to trimming and J lost 3 bases; unmatched junction nucleotides: 3. This CDR3 has 15 amino acids. Germline-derived CDR1 and CDR2 are SNHLY and FYNNEI. CDR3 loop: CASSGLAGDYNEQFF. CDR3 nucleotide sequence: TGTGCCAGCAGTGGCCTAGCGGGAGACTACAATGAGCAGTTCTTC.

This clonotype was counted between two and nine times. The chain is built from TRBV6-6 and TRBJ2-1; 8 positions agree with TRBD2. The germline V gene has CDR1 MNHNY and CDR2 SVGAGI (reference sequence). The CDR3 consists of 14 residues. V gave up 8 bases and J gave up 6 bases; unmatched junction bases: 9. The CDR3 loop reads CASRDGGVGNEQFF. As DNA, the CDR3 is TGTGCCAGCCGAGACGGGGGGGTCGGCAATGAGCAGTTCTTC.

A few counts support this clonotype. J is TRBJ2-1 and V is TRBV28, with TRBD2 identical over 10 bases. This CDR3 is 15 amino acids long. The V gene end was trimmed by 1 base and the J gene end by 7 bases; junction bases not matched to a gene: 4. Germline lookup yields CDR1 MDHEN and CDR2 SYDVKM. The CDR3 sequence: CASSLYSSGRNEQFF. The CDR3 bases are TGTGCCAGCAGTTTATATTCTAGCGGGAGAAATGAGCAGTTCTTC.

In its sample, this clonotype was seen many times. The chain employs TRBV12-3 or TRBV12-4 and TRBJ2-7, with 12 positions matching TRBD2. Trimming took 5 bases from V and 5 from J; bases not matched to a gene: 7. The length of the CDR3 is 15 residues. The CDR3 region is CASSPSGRVRHEQYF. The CDR3 DNA reads TGTGCCAGCAGTCCTAGCGGGAGGGTGAGGCACGAGCAGTACTTC.

Only a few counts were recorded for this clonotype. The chain combines TRBV15 with TRBJ2-3; D is ambiguous. The germline gives CDR1 LNHNV, CDR2 YYDKDF (reference sequence). V was clipped by 4 bases and J by 2 bases, with 1 base between them. The CDR3 covers 11 residues. CDR3 coding DNA: TGTGCCACCAGCATCACAGATACGCAGTATTTT. This encodes CATSITDTQYF.

This clonotype was seen a few times. The chain employs TRBV5-1 and TRBJ2-5; 10 bases agree with TRBD2. Germline V gene sequence: CDR1 SGHRS, CDR2 YFSETQ. This CDR3 has 15 residues. Trimming took 4 bases from V and 5 from J; bases not matched to a gene: 8. The CDR3 DNA reads TGCGCCAGCAGCATATTCGGGACTAGCGAGGAGACCCAGTACTTC. Protein product: CASSIFGTSEETQYF.

This clonotype was seen only a few times. This rearrangement joins TRBV20-1 to TRBJ2-2, with D perhaps being TRBD1 or TRBD2 (5 bases each). Germline-derived CDR1 and CDR2 are DFQATT and SNEGSKA (reference sequence). With 6 bases removed from V and 6 bases from J, the gap between germline ends came to 14 bases. The length of the CDR3 is 13 residues. In DNA form, the CDR3 reads TGCAGTGCCGTTATGAGGGGATCCGGGGAGCTGTTTTTT. Translated: CSAVMRGSGELFF.

V gene TRBV9 combines with J gene TRBJ2-2; D gene unclear. The CDR3 sequence is 13 residues long. V dropped 0 bases and J dropped 4 bases, with 4 bases sitting between them. Germline V gene lookup returns CDR1 SGDLS and CDR2 YYNGEE. This CDR3 is CASSVVGTGELFF. The CDR3 bases are TGTGCCAGCAGCGTAGTCGGCACCGGGGAGCTGTTTTTT.

The V call is TRBV6-5, the J call TRBJ1-2; D ambiguous. Germline V gene data show CDR1 as MNHEY and CDR2 as SVGAGI. The CDR3 is made up of 13 amino acids. The germline V and J ends were trimmed by 6 bases and 0 bases, with 8 bases remaining between them. The CDR3 protein is CASRITANYGYTF. The CDR3 nucleotides are TGTGCCAGCAGGATTACAGCTAACTATGGCTACACCTTC.

In this sample, this clonotype turned up many times. This chain links TRBV7-2 with TRBJ2-2; tentatively, D is TRBD2 (5 bases). CDR3 length: 15 residues. Germline CDR1 is SGHTA and CDR2 is FQGNSA. Trimming left V 5 bases short and J 3 bases short, with 13 bases between. CDR3 in DNA: TGTGCCAGCAGCATTAGCGTATTCGACACCGGGGAGCTGTTTTTT. This codes for CASSISVFDTGELFF.

This clonotype was counted between two and nine times. The chain combines TRBV19 with TRBJ2-4; 16 bases are a match to TRBD2. J gave up 3 bases and V 8 bases, and 7 bases lay outside the gene matches. The CDR3 is made up of 17 amino acids. The V gene's germline CDR1 is LNHDA and CDR2 SQIVND (reference sequence). The chain's CDR3 is CASGTSGRALGKNIQYF. The DNA for the CDR3 is TGTGCCAGTGGGACTAGCGGGAGGGCTTTAGGCAAAAACATTCAGTACTTC.

The chain couples TRBV7-8 to TRBJ2-3; TRBD2 agrees at 9 bases. The germline V gene encodes CDR1 SGHVS and CDR2 FQNEAQ. This CDR3 is built from 16 residues. The V gene end was trimmed by 4 bases and the J gene end by 5 bases; junction bases not matched to a gene: 10. The CDR3 here is CASSSGAGGPKDTQYF. The DNA for the CDR3 is TGTGCCAGCAGCTCAGGGGCGGGAGGGCCGAAAGATACGCAGTATTTT.

This clonotype was counted a few times. CDR3 nucleotides: TGTGCCAGCAGCTTAGCCCCGCTGGGCACAGATACGCAGTATTTT. It is translated as CASSLAPLGTDTQYF. The chain employs TRBV7-8 and TRBJ2-3; D call uncertain. CDR3 length: 15 residues. The V end was cut by 0 bases, the J end by 1 base, with 8 bases between. CDR1 and CDR2 from the germline V gene are SGHVS and FQNEAQ. The full variable domain, with the rest looked up from reference TRBV7-8 and TRBJ2-3, is GAGVSQSPRYKVAKRGQDVALRCDPISGHVSLFWYQQALGQGPEFLTYFQNEAQLDKSGLPSDRFFAERPEGSVSTLKIQRTQQEDSAVYLCASSLAPLGTDTQYFGPGTRLTVL.

This clonotype appeared once. V usage is TRBV2 and J usage is TRBJ2-6; D unresolved. The ends were cut back, 3 bases at V and 0 bases at J, with 6 bases in the middle. Germline V lookup: CDR1 SNHLY, CDR2 FYNNEI. This CDR3 region has 15 residues. The CDR3 coding sequence is TGTGCCAGCAGTGAGGTCCACTCTGGGGCCAACGTCCTGACTTTC. Protein product: CASSEVHSGANVLTF.

V is TRBV7-2 and J is TRBJ2-1, with D tentatively TRBD2 (5 bases). V lost 5 bases, J lost 0 bases, and 17 bases lay in between. Germline CDR1 and CDR2: SGHTA and FQGNSA. The length of the CDR3 is 17 residues. CDR3 amino acids: CASSQTRFASSYNEQFF. The CDR3 region has the DNA TGTGCCAGCAGCCAAACTAGATTCGCCTCCTCCTACAATGAGCAGTTCTTC.

This clonotype was detected many times. The chain carries TRBV7-3 and TRBJ2-1; D may be TRBD1 or TRBD2 (5 bases each). This CDR3 contains 14 residues. V shed 5 bases and J shed 2 bases, with 10 bases lying between them. CDR1 is SGHTA and CDR2 is FQGTGA in the germline V gene. The CDR3 sequence is CASSHEGPYNEQFF. The CDR3 DNA is TGTGCCAGCAGCCACGAGGGACCCTACAATGAGCAGTTCTTC.